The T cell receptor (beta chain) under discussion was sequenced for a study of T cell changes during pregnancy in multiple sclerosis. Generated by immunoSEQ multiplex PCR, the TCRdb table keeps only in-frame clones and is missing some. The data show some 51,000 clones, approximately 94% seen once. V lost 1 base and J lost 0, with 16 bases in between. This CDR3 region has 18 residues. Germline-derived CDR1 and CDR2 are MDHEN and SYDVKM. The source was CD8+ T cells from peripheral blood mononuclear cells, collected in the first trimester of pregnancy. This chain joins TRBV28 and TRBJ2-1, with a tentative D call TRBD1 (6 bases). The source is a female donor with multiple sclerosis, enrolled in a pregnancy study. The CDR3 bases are TGTGCCAGCAGTTTATTTGATCGGACGGACAGCTCCTACAATGAGCAGTTCTTC. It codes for CASSLFDRTDSSYNEQFF.